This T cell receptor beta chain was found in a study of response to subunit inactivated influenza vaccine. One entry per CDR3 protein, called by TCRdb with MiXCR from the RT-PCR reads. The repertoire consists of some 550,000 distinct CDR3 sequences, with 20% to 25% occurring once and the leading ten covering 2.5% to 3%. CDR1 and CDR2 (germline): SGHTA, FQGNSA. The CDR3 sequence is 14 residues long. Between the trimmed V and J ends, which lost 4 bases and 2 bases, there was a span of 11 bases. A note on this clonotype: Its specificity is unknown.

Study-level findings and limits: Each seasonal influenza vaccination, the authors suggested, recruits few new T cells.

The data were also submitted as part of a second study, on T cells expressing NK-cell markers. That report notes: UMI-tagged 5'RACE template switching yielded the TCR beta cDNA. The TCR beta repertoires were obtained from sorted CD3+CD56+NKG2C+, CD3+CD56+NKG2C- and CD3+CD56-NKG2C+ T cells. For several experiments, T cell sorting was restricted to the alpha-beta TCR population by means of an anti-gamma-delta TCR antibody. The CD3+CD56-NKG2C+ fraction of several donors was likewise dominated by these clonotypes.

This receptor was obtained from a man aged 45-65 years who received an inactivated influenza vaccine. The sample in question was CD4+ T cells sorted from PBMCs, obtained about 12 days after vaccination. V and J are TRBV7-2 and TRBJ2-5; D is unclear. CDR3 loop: CASSSPGVQETQYF. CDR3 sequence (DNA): TGTGCCAGCAGCTCGCCGGGTGTTCAAGAGACCCAGTACTTC.